Detailed here is one T cell receptor (beta chain). These data belong to a study of blood T cell repertoires in COVID-19. Study-level background: Acute and convalescent COVID-19 specimens originated in the United States, Italy and Spain. The analysed material was cDNA or gDNA that came from T cells, B-cell-depleted T cells, or PBMCs.

Methods used by the authors: Amplifying reference gene primers gave estimates of nucleated cell counts. The table came from immunoSEQ multiplex PCR; TCRdb's copy has only in-frame clones and leaves some out. V and J calls and clone size follow that table, whereas D and trimming were derived from the DNA. This table has 210,000 or so clones, roughly 78% appearing once. The CDR3 has 14 residues. From germline, CDR1 is SGHAT and CDR2 FQNNGV. V lost 6 bases and J lost 1, with 10 bases in between. The sample was peripheral blood. The chain carries TRBV11-2 and TRBJ2-1; TRBD2 is a possible D gene (6 bases). The source of this sequence is a woman between 40 and 50 years old with acute or convalescent COVID-19. The CDR3 spells CASRRLASYNEQFF. The CDR3 DNA follows: TGTGCCAGCAGGAGGCTAGCGTCCTACAATGAGCAGTTCTTC. Supplemented by reference TRBV11-2 and TRBJ2-1, the full variable domain reads EAGVAQSPRYKIIEKRQSVAFWCNPISGHATLYWYQQILGQGPKLLIQFQNNGVVDDSQLPKDRFSAERLKGVDSTLKIQPAKLEDSAVYLCASRRLASYNEQFFGPGTRLTVL.